Below are 18 T cell receptor beta chains sequenced from a single sample in a study of cytomegalovirus exposure and HLA in healthy donors. The PCR employed 60 Vbeta primers together with 13 Jbeta primers. This table comes from immunoSEQ multiplex PCR, and its TCRdb copy is limited to in-frame clones, with some not included. This repertoire includes 65,000 to 80,000 clones. Sequenced material: PBMCs. These receptors all stem from a female donor in good health and CMV-seropositive.

The chain combines TRBV4-2 with TRBJ2-1, with 8 nucleotides matching TRBD1. Germline V gives CDR1 LGHNA, CDR2 YNFKEQ. V shed 4 bases, J shed 7 bases, and the junction held 9 bases outside the gene matches. This CDR3 comprises 15 residues. DNA of the CDR3: TGTGCCAGCAGCCTCCTCGGGACAGGAAGGAATGAGCAGTTCTTC. It specifies CASSLLGTGRNEQFF.

The chain combines TRBV19 with TRBJ1-2; maybe TRBD1 (6 bases). Trimming stripped 0 bases from V and 4 bases from J, with 12 bases between. Germline V gene lookup returns CDR1 LNHDA and CDR2 SQIVND (reference sequence). CDR3 size: 15 residues. The CDR3: CASSIDPARGYGYTF. The CDR3 DNA sequence: TGTGCCAGTAGTATAGATCCGGCCAGGGGCTATGGCTACACCTTC.

This chain joins TRBV27 and TRBJ2-1; the D is unclear. V gave up 6 bases and J gave up 2 bases, with 14 bases separating them. This CDR3 has 15 amino acids. CDR1 is MNHEY and CDR2 is SMNVEV in the germline V gene (reference sequence). CDR3 nucleotides: TGTGCCAGCAGCGCACGAGTAGTACCCTACAATGAGCAGTTCTTC. As protein: CASSARVVPYNEQFF.

The V and J genes are TRBV29-1 and TRBJ1-2; D call uncertain. Per germline, CDR1 SQVTM and CDR2 ANQGSEA. There are 12 residues in the CDR3. The ends were cut back, 3 bases at V and 2 bases at J, with 7 bases in the middle. The CDR3 sequence: CSVETGNYGYTF. CDR3 DNA sequence: TGCAGCGTTGAGACGGGAAACTATGGCTACACCTTC.

V usage is TRBV29-1 and J usage is TRBJ2-5; weak D call: TRBD1 (6 bases). The CDR3 loop spans 14 amino acids. The germline CDR1 and CDR2 sequences are SQVTM and ANQGSEA. Trimming removed 2 bases at V and 0 bases at J, with 10 bases between. This CDR3 is CSVEWDTYQETQYF. The CDR3 nucleotides read TGCAGCGTTGAATGGGACACGTACCAAGAGACCCAGTACTTC.

The gene calls are TRBV5-4 and TRBJ1-1, with TRBD1 as a possible D gene (5 bases). The CDR3 contains 17 residues. V lost 4 bases and J 4 bases, leaving 23 bases between the germline ends. Germline lookup yields CDR1 SGHNT and CDR2 YYREEE (reference sequence). The CDR3 DNA reads as TGTGCCAGCAGCGGACCGAGCAGGGAGGTCGGGAGCACTGAAGCTTTCTTT. The encoded protein is CASSGPSREVGSTEAFF. The full variable domain, completed using reference TRBV5-4 and TRBJ1-1, is ETGVTQSPTHLIKTRGQQVTLRCSSQSGHNTVSWYQQALGQGPQFIFQYYREEENGRGNFPPRFSGLQFPNYSSELNVNALELDDSALYLCASSGPSREVGSTEAFFGQGTRLTVV.

This chain uses TRBV7-6 with TRBJ2-7; 8 nucleotides align to TRBD2. Trimming removed 4 bases from V and 1 base from J; junction bases left unmatched: 3. Germline V gene lookup returns CDR1 SGHVS and CDR2 FNYEAQ. CDR3 size: 14 residues. The CDR3 sequence: CASSSGGGSYEQYF. CDR3 DNA: TGTGCCAGCAGCTCCGGCGGGGGGTCCTACGAGCAGTACTTC.

This chain uses TRBV28 with TRBJ2-7; unclear D gene. The V end lost 8 bases, the J end lost 0 bases, and 8 bases lay between the germline ends. Germline CDR1 reads MDHEN; CDR2 reads SYDVKM. This CDR3 spans 12 amino acids. The CDR3 loop reads CASLAISYEQYF. Written as DNA, the CDR3 is TGTGCCAGCCTTGCTATCTCCTACGAGCAGTACTTC. The variable domain in full, completed from reference TRBV28 and TRBJ2-7, reads DVKVTQSSRYLVKRTGEKVFLECVQDMDHENMFWYRQDPGLGLRLIYFSYDVKMKEKGDIPEGYSVSREKKERFSLILESASTNQTSMYLCASLAISYEQYFGPGTRLTVT.

The V gene is TRBV27, the J gene TRBJ2-1, with a weak D call TRBD2 (6 bases). The germline V gene has CDR1 MNHEY and CDR2 SMNVEV (reference sequence). The CDR3 sequence is 16 residues long. V dropped 5 bases and J dropped 5 bases, with 19 bases sitting between them. The CDR3 DNA reads TGTGCCAGCAGTACTTTAGCGGTGGAGGTCCACAATGAGCAGTTCTTC. Translation gives CASSTLAVEVHNEQFF.

V usage is TRBV10-3 and J usage is TRBJ2-1; D is unclear. Germline V gene data show CDR1 as ENHRY and CDR2 as SYGVKD. Trimming took off 3 bases at V and 0 bases at J, with 3 bases between the two ends. The CDR3 runs to 13 residues. CDR3 sequence (DNA): TGTGCCATCAGTGAATACTCCTACAATGAGCAGTTCTTC. Translated: CAISEYSYNEQFF.

This chain joins TRBV5-5 and TRBJ1-1; 8 bases agree with TRBD1. Germline V gene data show CDR1 as SGHKS and CDR2 as YYEKEE (reference sequence). The trim removed 0 bases at V and 1 base at J, leaving 8 bases unmatched. The CDR3 length is 17 residues. CDR3 sequence: CASSLGQDRVKNTEAFF. As DNA, the CDR3 is TGTGCCAGCAGCTTGGGGCAGGACAGGGTAAAGAACACTGAAGCTTTCTTT. The full variable domain, rest sourced from reference TRBV5-5 and TRBJ1-1, is DAGVTQSPTHLIKTRGQQVTLRCSPISGHKSVSWYQQVLGQGPQFIFQYYEKEERGRGNFPDRFSARQFPNYSSELNVNALLLGDSALYLCASSLGQDRVKNTEAFFGQGTRLTVV.

This chain uses TRBV25-1 with TRBJ1-2; 12 nucleotides align to TRBD1. J lost 7 bases, V lost 8 bases, and 5 bases had no gene match. This CDR3 contains 13 residues. The germline V gene has CDR1 MGHDK and CDR2 SYGVNS. The CDR3 DNA reads as TGTGCCAGCGGGGGACAGGGGGCAGGTGGCTACACCTTC. Amino acids: CASGGQGAGGYTF.

This chain uses TRBV9 with TRBJ2-2; 7 nucleotides align to TRBD2. The CDR3 has 16 amino acids. Germline trimming cut 6 bases from V and 8 bases from J; bases unmatched to any gene: 16. Germline lookup yields CDR1 SGDLS and CDR2 YYNGEE. The CDR3 loop is CASTVVLAPLGGELFF. For the CDR3, the DNA is TGTGCCAGCACAGTTGTACTAGCGCCACTCGGGGGGGAGCTGTTTTTT.

CDR3 residues: CASRDGGNFYEQYF. CDR3 nucleotide sequence: TGTGCCAGCAGGGACGGGGGTAATTTCTACGAGCAGTACTTC. J is TRBJ2-7 and V is TRBV6-1; D perhaps matches TRBD2 (6 bases). The germline V gene has CDR1 MNHNS and CDR2 SASEGT. There are 14 residues in the CDR3. Trimming stripped 6 bases from V and 3 bases from J, with 15 bases between.

The chain links TRBV7-8 to TRBJ2-7, with 7 nucleotides matching TRBD1. The CDR3 consists of 13 residues. Germline CDR1 is SGHVS and CDR2 is FQNEAQ. Germline trimming cut 6 bases from V and 2 bases from J; bases unmatched to any gene: 4. The CDR3 region is CASRFGQAYEQYF. CDR3 nucleotides: TGTGCCAGCAGGTTCGGACAGGCCTACGAGCAGTACTTC.

This sequence joins TRBV6-6 and TRBJ1-1; 9 positions agree with TRBD1. V was clipped by 4 bases and J by 3 bases; unmatched bases: 3. The germline gives CDR1 MNHNY, CDR2 SVGAGI (reference sequence). The length of the CDR3 is 14 residues. CDR3 nucleotides: TGTGCCAGCAGTTGGACAGGGGCGGACACTGAAGCTTTCTTT. Its translation: CASSWTGADTEAFF.

The V and J genes are TRBV6-5 and TRBJ2-7, with TRBD2 matching over 11 bases. This CDR3 has 16 residues. V gave up 4 bases and J gave up 0 bases; unmatched junction bases: 5. CDR1 is MNHEY and CDR2 is SVGAGI in the germline V gene. The DNA of the CDR3 is TGTGCCAGCAGTTCAAAGGGGACTAGCGGCTCCTACGAGCAGTACTTC. Translating gives CASSSKGTSGSYEQYF.

The chain has TRBV9 and TRBJ1-4; TRBD1 matches at 7 bases. This CDR3 has 15 amino acids. The ends lost 4 bases at V and 0 bases at J; junction bases unmatched: 3. The germline gives CDR1 SGDLS, CDR2 YYNGEE. CDR3 bases: TGTGCCAGCAGCTACAGGGGTGCAACTAATGAAAAACTGTTTTTT. Translating gives CASSYRGATNEKLFF.